The clone carrying this T cell receptor beta chain was detected a few times. Its antigen is still unknown. TCR alpha and TCR beta cDNA libraries carrying sample barcodes and UMIs came from 5'RACE with constant-segment primers. TCRdb analysed the 5' RACE reads with MiXCR anew, one entry per CDR3 protein. This sample has 450,000 or so distinct CDR3 sequences, with 20% to 30% found just once. CDR1 and CDR2 from the germline V gene are SQVTM and ANQGSEA. The V gene lost 4 bases and the J gene lost 3 bases, with 31 bases spanning the gap. The CDR3 covers 20 residues. The sample belongs to a study of T-cell memory formation after mild COVID-19. The wider study: Each donor largely had its own TCR clusters.

Study-level points and caveats: The study detected some responding clones in pre-infection memory, suggesting cross-reactive memory joined.

The clonotype comes from an adult woman who had mild COVID-19 (a few samples of this study predate the infection). Cell type and time point are not known. The chain carries TRBV29-1 and TRBJ2-4; TRBD1 might be the D (7 bases). Sequenced material: PBMCs or a T cell subset sorted from them (not recorded which). The CDR3 reads CSVGGLGRGVRFVFKNIQYF. Written as DNA, the CDR3 is TGCAGCGTTGGGGGCCTCGGCAGGGGGGTGCGGTTTGTATTCAAAAACATTCAGTACTTC.